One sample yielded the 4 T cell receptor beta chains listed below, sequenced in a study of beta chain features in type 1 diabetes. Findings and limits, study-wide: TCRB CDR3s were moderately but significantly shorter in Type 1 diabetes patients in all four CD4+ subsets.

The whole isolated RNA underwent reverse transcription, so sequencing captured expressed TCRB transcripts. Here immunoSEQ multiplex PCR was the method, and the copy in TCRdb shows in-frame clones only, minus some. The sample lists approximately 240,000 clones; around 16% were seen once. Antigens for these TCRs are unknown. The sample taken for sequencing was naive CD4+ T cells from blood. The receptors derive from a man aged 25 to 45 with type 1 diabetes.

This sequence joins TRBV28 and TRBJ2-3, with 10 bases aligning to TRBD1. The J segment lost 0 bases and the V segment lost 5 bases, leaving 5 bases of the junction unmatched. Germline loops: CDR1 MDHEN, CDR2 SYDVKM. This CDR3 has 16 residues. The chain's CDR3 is CASSNRQGASTDTQYF. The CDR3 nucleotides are TGTGCCAGCAGTAACCGACAGGGGGCAAGCACAGATACGCAGTATTTT.

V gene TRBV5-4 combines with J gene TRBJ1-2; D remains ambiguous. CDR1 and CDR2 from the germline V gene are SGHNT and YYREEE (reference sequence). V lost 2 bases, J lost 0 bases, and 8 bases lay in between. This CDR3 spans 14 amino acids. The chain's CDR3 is CASSLTPSNYGYTF. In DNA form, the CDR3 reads TGTGCCAGCAGCTTAACTCCTTCTAACTATGGCTACACCTTC.

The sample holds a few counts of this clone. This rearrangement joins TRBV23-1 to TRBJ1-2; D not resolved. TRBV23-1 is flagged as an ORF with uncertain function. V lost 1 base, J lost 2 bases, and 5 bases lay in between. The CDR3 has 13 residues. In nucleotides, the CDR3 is TGCGCCAGCAGTCAATGGAAGAACTATGGCTACACCTTC. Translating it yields CASSQWKNYGYTF.

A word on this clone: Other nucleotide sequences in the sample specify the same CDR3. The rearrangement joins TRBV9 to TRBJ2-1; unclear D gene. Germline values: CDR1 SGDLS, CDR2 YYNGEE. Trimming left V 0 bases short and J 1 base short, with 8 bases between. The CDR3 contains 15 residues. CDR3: CASSVAGGSYNEQFF. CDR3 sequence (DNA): TGTGCCAGCAGCGTAGCTGGTGGTTCCTACAATGAGCAGTTCTTC. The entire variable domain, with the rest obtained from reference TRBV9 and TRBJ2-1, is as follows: DSGVTQTPKHLITATGQRVTLRCSPRSGDLSVYWYQQSLDQGLQFLIQYYNGEERAKGNILERFSAQQFPDLHSELNLSSLELGDSALYFCASSVAGGSYNEQFFGPGTRLTVL.